These 10 T cell receptor beta chains came from one sample sequenced in a study of blood T cell repertoires in COVID-19. Generated by immunoSEQ multiplex PCR, the TCRdb table keeps only in-frame clones and is missing some. This table has about 210,000 clones, 92% appearing once. The sequenced material came from peripheral blood. These receptors came from a man aged 25-45 years with acute or convalescent COVID-19.

V is TRBV19 and J is TRBJ2-1; 8 bases fit TRBD2. Germline V CDR1 and CDR2: LNHDA, SQIVND (reference sequence). This CDR3 has 14 amino acids. Trimming removed 4 bases from V and 4 bases from J; junction bases left unmatched: 3. The CDR3 nucleotides are TGTGCCAGTAGTACACTAGCGGCTTACAATGAGCAGTTCTTC. As protein: CASSTLAAYNEQFF.

The rearrangement uses TRBV7-3 and TRBJ1-1; 9 positions agree with TRBD1. Looked up from germline, CDR1 is SGHTA and CDR2 is FQGTGA. With 5 bases clipped from V and 12 bases from J, the junction kept 10 bases outside the gene matches. The CDR3 consists of 13 residues. In DNA, the CDR3 is TGTGCCAGCAGCCTCAGTATACAGGGGGCGACTTTCTTT. Translating it yields CASSLSIQGATFF.

This clone was found a few times. This sequence joins TRBV6-6 and TRBJ1-3; D is possibly TRBD1 (5 bases). Trimming left V 4 bases short and J 4 bases short, with 17 bases between. CDR3 length equals 16 residues. Germline loops: CDR1 MNHNY, CDR2 SVGAGI (reference sequence). CDR3: CASSSLPGQGGNTIYF. In nucleotides, the CDR3 is TGTGCCAGCAGTTCCCTTCCCGGGCAGGGAGGAAACACCATATATTTT.

The V call is TRBV2, the J call TRBJ2-7; D is uncertain. Germline lookup yields CDR1 SNHLY and CDR2 FYNNEI. This CDR3 has 15 amino acids. V lost 6 bases, J lost 0 bases, and 15 bases lay in between. CDR3 in DNA: TGTGCCAGCAGGTTTAGTTCATCCACCTCCTACGAGCAGTACTTC. The encoded protein is CASRFSSSTSYEQYF.

The chain joins TRBV7-8 to TRBJ1-6, with D maybe TRBD1 (6 bases). The germline V and J ends were trimmed by 3 bases and 6 bases, with 9 bases remaining between them. CDR3 length equals 14 residues. Germline V gene data show CDR1 as SGHVS and CDR2 as FQNEAQ. The CDR3 here is CASSFLQGNSPLHF. DNA of the CDR3: TGTGCCAGCAGCTTTTTACAGGGTAATTCACCCCTCCACTTT.

A remark on this clone: The junction differs from germline at one of its ends, possibly a read error. The CDR3 region has the DNA TGTGCCAGTAGTACGGGACAGGGTAGCTATCAGCCCCAGCATTTT. Translating gives CASSTGQGSYQPQHF. The genes are TRBV19 and TRBJ1-5, with 9 nucleotides matching TRBD1. The germline V gene encodes CDR1 LNHDA and CDR2 SQIVND (reference sequence). The length of the CDR3 is 15 residues.

V is TRBV6-6 and J is TRBJ2-7; TRBD2 matches at 8 bases. Germline trimming cut 8 bases from V and 3 bases from J; bases unmatched to any gene: 9. CDR3 length equals 14 residues. The germline V gene has CDR1 MNHNY and CDR2 SVGAGI (reference sequence). The DNA of the CDR3 is TGTGCCAGCTGGCCTGGGACTAGATACTACGAGCAGTACTTC. Protein product: CASWPGTRYYEQYF.

This chain uses TRBV19 with TRBJ2-2; D might be TRBD2 (5 bases). This CDR3 spans 15 amino acids. Per the germline V gene, CDR1 is LNHDA and CDR2 is SQIVND (reference sequence). The V gene lost 7 bases and the J gene lost 1 base, with 13 bases spanning the gap. The CDR3 here is CASIRGNLNTGELFF. The CDR3 bases are TGTGCCAGTATCCGGGGAAACCTGAACACCGGGGAGCTGTTTTTT.

The rearrangement links TRBV27 to TRBJ1-2; 12 bases line up with TRBD1. V shed 3 bases, J shed 5 bases, and the junction held 22 bases outside the gene matches. The CDR3 is 21 amino acids. The V gene's germline CDR1 is MNHEY and CDR2 SMNVEV (reference sequence). CDR3 nucleotide sequence: TGTGCCAGCAGTTTTTCTTTGTACCCACACGGGACAGGGGGCGAGTTATATGGCTACACCTTC. This sequence encodes CASSFSLYPHGTGGELYGYTF.

The V call is TRBV4-1, the J call TRBJ2-5; 10 nucleotides agree with TRBD2. Germline V lookup: CDR1 MGHRA, CDR2 YSYEKL. This CDR3 region has 16 residues. Germline trimming cut 1 base from V and 2 bases from J; bases unmatched to any gene: 4. The CDR3 region is CASSQAAGGGQETQYF. CDR3 DNA: TGCGCCAGCAGCCAAGCAGCGGGGGGGGGACAAGAGACCCAGTACTTC.